A selection of T cell receptor beta chains follows, all from one sample in a study of OX40 agonist ivuxolimab in advanced cancers. Only in-frame clones appear in the TCRdb table, and some are missing; sequencing was by immunoSEQ multiplex PCR. The table has tens of thousands of clones, roughly nine tenths seen once. The input for sequencing was CD4+ or CD8+ T cells sorted from blood, taken in a trial of the OX40 agonist ivuxolimab. The receptors come from an adult with an advanced solid tumor such as melanoma, head and neck, liver or kidney cancer. The CDR3 runs from the conserved cysteine through the conserved F or W. A D gene is named only where the DNA matches it firmly. For some rows the clone size is stated as once, few or many, or as a class when expanded; others skip it.

clone size: NA
D gene: NA
V gene: TRBV19
J gene: TRBJ1-2
CDR3 DNA: TGTGCCAGTAGTGCCGGACAGAAGGCCTATGGCTACACCTTC
CDR3 protein: CASSAGQKAYGYTF

clone size: NA
D gene: TRBD1
V gene: TRBV28
J gene: TRBJ2-7
CDR3 DNA: TGTGCCAGCAGTTTAGGGGGGACAGGGGGCTCCGAGCAGTACTTC
CDR3 protein: CASSLGGTGGSEQYF

clone size: NA
D gene: NA
V gene: TRBV7-2
J gene: TRBJ1-1
CDR3 DNA: TGTGCCAGCAGCTCTTCCAGGGGAGCTTTCTTT
CDR3 protein: CASSSSRGAFF

clone size: NA
D gene: NA
V gene: TRBV28
J gene: TRBJ1-2
CDR3 DNA: TGTGCCAGCCGTCTGTCAGGGTTTGGCTACACCTTC
CDR3 protein: CASRLSGFGYTF

clone size: NA
D gene: TRBD1
V gene: TRBV5-1
J gene: TRBJ1-5
CDR3 DNA: TGCGCCAGCAGCCTCCAGGGGGCGCGCAATCAGCCCCAGCATTTT
CDR3 protein: CASSLQGARNQPQHF

clone size: NA
D gene: NA
V gene: TRBV5-4
J gene: TRBJ2-1
CDR3 DNA: TGTGCCAGCAGCCGCGGTGGGGAATCCTACAATGAGCAGTTCTTC
CDR3 protein: CASSRGGESYNEQFF

clone size: NA
D gene: TRBD1
V gene: TRBV19
J gene: TRBJ2-7
CDR3 DNA: TGTGCCAGTAGCCTATTACAGGGGGGCAACTACGAGCAGTACTTC
CDR3 protein: CASSLLQGGNYEQYF

clone size: NA
D gene: NA
V gene: TRBV28
J gene: TRBJ2-5
CDR3 DNA: TGTGCCAGCACCCGAGGACAGACCAACAAGGAGACCCAGTACTTC
CDR3 protein: CASTRGQTNKETQYF

clone size: NA
D gene: NA
V gene: TRBV6-6
J gene: TRBJ2-3
CDR3 DNA: TGTGCCAGCAGCCCAGTCAGGCCGTCAACAGATACGCAGTATTTT
CDR3 protein: CASSPVRPSTDTQYF

clone size: NA
D gene: TRBD2
V gene: TRBV5-6
J gene: TRBJ2-5
CDR3 DNA: TGTGCCAGCAGCTTGGGCCCCCCGGGAGGGCGGCTCGAGACCCAGTACTTC
CDR3 protein: CASSLGPPGGRLETQYF

clone size: NA
D gene: NA
V gene: TRBV7-9
J gene: TRBJ2-7
CDR3 DNA: TGTGCCAGCAGCCAACAATCAACCCCCCAGCAGTACTTC
CDR3 protein: CASSQQSTPQQYF

clone size: NA
D gene: TRBD2
V gene: TRBV5-1
J gene: TRBJ2-7
CDR3 DNA: TGCGCCAGCAGCTTGTCTAGCGGGAGGGTTCTTTCCTACGAGCAGTACTTC
CDR3 protein: CASSLSSGRVLSYEQYF

clone size: NA
D gene: NA
V gene: TRBV30
J gene: TRBJ1-1
CDR3 DNA: TGTGCCTGGAGTTCCCCCACTGAAGCTTTCTTT
CDR3 protein: CAWSSPTEAFF

clone size: NA
D gene: NA
V gene: TRBV11-3
J gene: TRBJ2-7
CDR3 DNA: TGTGCCAGCAGCCCCCGTGGGGTATCCTACGAGCAGTACTTC
CDR3 protein: CASSPRGVSYEQYF

clone size: NA
D gene: NA
V gene: TRBV11-2
J gene: TRBJ2-7
CDR3 DNA: TGTGCCAGCAGTTTTCGCGGGACACAACCTCTCGAGCAGTACTTC
CDR3 protein: CASSFRGTQPLEQYF

clone size: NA
D gene: NA
V gene: TRBV2
J gene: TRBJ2-3
CDR3 DNA: TGTGCCAGCAGTGAAGGTTACAGTGGGGGCACAGATACGCAGTATTTT
CDR3 protein: CASSEGYSGGTDTQYF

clone size: NA
D gene: NA
V gene: TRBV9
J gene: TRBJ1-4
CDR3 DNA: TGTGCCAGCAGCGCATACGGACAGAATAATGAAAAACTGTTTTTT
CDR3 protein: CASSAYGQNNEKLFF

clone size: NA
D gene: NA
V gene: TRBV23-1
J gene: TRBJ1-3
CDR3 DNA: TGCGCCAGCAGTCAATTCGAAGGGAGCCTCTCTGGAAACACCATATATTTT
CDR3 protein: CASSQFEGSLSGNTIYF

clone size: few
D gene: NA
V gene: TRBV11-3
J gene: TRBJ2-7
CDR3 DNA: TGTGCCAGCAGCTTACGAACGGCCTACGAGCAGTACTTC
CDR3 protein: CASSLRTAYEQYF

clone size: NA
D gene: TRBD2
V gene: TRBV6-6
J gene: TRBJ2-7
CDR3 DNA: TGTGCCAGCAGTTACTCTAGGGGACTAGCGGGACACGAGCAGTACTTC
CDR3 protein: CASSYSRGLAGHEQYF

clone size: NA
D gene: TRBD1
V gene: TRBV5-1
J gene: TRBJ2-3
CDR3 DNA: TGCGCCAGCAGCTTGTTCCGGACAGGGAACCCAGATACGCAGTATTTT
CDR3 protein: CASSLFRTGNPDTQYF

clone size: NA
D gene: NA
V gene: TRBV4-2
J gene: TRBJ1-5
CDR3 DNA: TGTGCCAGCAGCCAAGAGGAGAGCCGGAGGTTGAGCAATCAGCCCCAGCATTTT
CDR3 protein: CASSQEESRRLSNQPQHF

clone size: NA
D gene: NA
V gene: TRBV7-6
J gene: TRBJ1-1
CDR3 DNA: TGTGCCAGCAGCTTAGAAGGGGCAAACACTGAAGCTTTCTTT
CDR3 protein: CASSLEGANTEAFF

clone size: NA
D gene: TRBD2
V gene: TRBV25-1
J gene: TRBJ2-1
CDR3 DNA: TGTGCCAGCTCGCCGCTAGCGGCCTCCCGCTCCTACAATGAGCAGTTCTTC
CDR3 protein: CASSPLAASRSYNEQFF

clone size: NA
D gene: TRBD2
V gene: TRBV5-5
J gene: TRBJ2-5
CDR3 DNA: TGTGCCAGCAGCTTGGGAGTAGCGGGTGCTCAAGAGACCCAGTACTTC
CDR3 protein: CASSLGVAGAQETQYF

clone size: NA
D gene: NA
V gene: TRBV30
J gene: TRBJ2-7
CDR3 DNA: TGTGCCTGGAGTAAAGGGGTTCTCTACGAGCAGTACTTC
CDR3 protein: CAWSKGVLYEQYF

clone size: NA
D gene: TRBD2
V gene: TRBV4-1
J gene: TRBJ2-1
CDR3 DNA: TGCGCCAGCAGCCGAATAGCTCTAGCGGCCTACAATGAGCAGTTCTTC
CDR3 protein: CASSRIALAAYNEQFF

clone size: NA
D gene: NA
V gene: TRBV5-1
J gene: TRBJ2-3
CDR3 DNA: TGCGCCAGCAGCAACAGACCTTCTAGCACAGATACGCAGTATTTT
CDR3 protein: CASSNRPSSTDTQYF

clone size: NA
D gene: TRBD2
V gene: TRBV6-1
J gene: TRBJ2-5
CDR3 DNA: TGTGCCAGCAGGGCCGGGACTAGCGGAAAAGAGACCCAGTACTTC
CDR3 protein: CASRAGTSGKETQYF

clone size: NA
D gene: NA
V gene: TRBV6-1
J gene: TRBJ2-1
CDR3 DNA: TGTGCCAGCAGGATCGACAGAGTCAATGAGCAGTTCTTC
CDR3 protein: CASRIDRVNEQFF

clone size: NA
D gene: NA
V gene: TRBV4-1
J gene: TRBJ2-5
CDR3 DNA: TGCGCCAGCAGCCAAGTTGGGGCGGGACCAGAGACCCAGTACTTC
CDR3 protein: CASSQVGAGPETQYF

clone size: once
D gene: NA
V gene: TRBV28
J gene: TRBJ1-4
CDR3 DNA: TGTGCCTCACGGCTAGGACCGGATGAAAAACTGTTTTTT
CDR3 protein: CASRLGPDEKLFF

clone size: NA
D gene: NA
V gene: TRBV5-6
J gene: TRBJ2-7
CDR3 DNA: TGTGCCAGCAGCTTGGGGCGTCGGACAGCCTACGAGCAGTACTTC
CDR3 protein: CASSLGRRTAYEQYF

clone size: NA
D gene: NA
V gene: TRBV29-1
J gene: TRBJ1-6
CDR3 DNA: TGCAGCGTTGAAGAAGACCCAGGGTTGAGGAGTTCACCCCTCCACTTT
CDR3 protein: CSVEEDPGLRSSPLHF

clone size: NA
D gene: NA
V gene: TRBV10-3
J gene: TRBJ1-4
CDR3 DNA: TGTGCCATCAGTGAGAATCTTCGGCAGGGCGAAAAACTGTTTTTT
CDR3 protein: CAISENLRQGEKLFF

clone size: NA
D gene: TRBD1
V gene: TRBV6-5
J gene: TRBJ1-2
CDR3 DNA: TGTGCCAGCAGTTACTCGGGGACAGGGGTATATGGCTACACCTTC
CDR3 protein: CASSYSGTGVYGYTF

clone size: NA
D gene: NA
V gene: TRBV9
J gene: TRBJ2-3
CDR3 DNA: TGTGCCAGCAGCGTAGGCAGCCTTAACACAGATACGCAGTATTTT
CDR3 protein: CASSVGSLNTDTQYF

clone size: NA
D gene: NA
V gene: TRBV6-6
J gene: TRBJ1-5
CDR3 DNA: TGTGCCAGCAGTTACTCCTACGGAAGCAATCAGCCCCAGCATTTT
CDR3 protein: CASSYSYGSNQPQHF

clone size: NA
D gene: NA
V gene: TRBV7-2
J gene: TRBJ2-2
CDR3 DNA: TGTGCCAGCAGCACCTATAACACCGGGGAGCTGTTTTTT
CDR3 protein: CASSTYNTGELFF

clone size: NA
D gene: NA
V gene: TRBV4-1
J gene: TRBJ1-1
CDR3 DNA: TGCGCCAGCAGCGCGCACTCCGTTCGAGAAAACACTGAAGCTTTCTTT
CDR3 protein: CASSAHSVRENTEAFF

clone size: NA
D gene: NA
V gene: TRBV5-1
J gene: TRBJ2-7
CDR3 DNA: TGCGCCAGCAGCTTGTCGGGGATCTACGAGCAGTACTTC
CDR3 protein: CASSLSGIYEQYF

clone size: NA
D gene: NA
V gene: TRBV5-1
J gene: TRBJ2-5
CDR3 DNA: TGCGCCAGCAGCTGGGGGACGGTCGAAGAGACCCAGTACTTC
CDR3 protein: CASSWGTVEETQYF

clone size: NA
D gene: NA
V gene: TRBV5-1
J gene: TRBJ2-1
CDR3 DNA: TGCGCCAGCAGCTTGGCCTCCCCGAACAATGAGCAGTTCTTC
CDR3 protein: CASSLASPNNEQFF

clone size: few
D gene: NA
V gene: TRBV5-1
J gene: TRBJ2-7
CDR3 DNA: TGCGCCAGCAGCTTTTCTGGGACGGCGAACGAGCAGTACTTC
CDR3 protein: CASSFSGTANEQYF

clone size: NA
D gene: TRBD2
V gene: TRBV27
J gene: TRBJ2-7
CDR3 DNA: TGTGCCAGCAGTTTATCGACGACTAGCGGGACCGAGCAGTACTTC
CDR3 protein: CASSLSTTSGTEQYF